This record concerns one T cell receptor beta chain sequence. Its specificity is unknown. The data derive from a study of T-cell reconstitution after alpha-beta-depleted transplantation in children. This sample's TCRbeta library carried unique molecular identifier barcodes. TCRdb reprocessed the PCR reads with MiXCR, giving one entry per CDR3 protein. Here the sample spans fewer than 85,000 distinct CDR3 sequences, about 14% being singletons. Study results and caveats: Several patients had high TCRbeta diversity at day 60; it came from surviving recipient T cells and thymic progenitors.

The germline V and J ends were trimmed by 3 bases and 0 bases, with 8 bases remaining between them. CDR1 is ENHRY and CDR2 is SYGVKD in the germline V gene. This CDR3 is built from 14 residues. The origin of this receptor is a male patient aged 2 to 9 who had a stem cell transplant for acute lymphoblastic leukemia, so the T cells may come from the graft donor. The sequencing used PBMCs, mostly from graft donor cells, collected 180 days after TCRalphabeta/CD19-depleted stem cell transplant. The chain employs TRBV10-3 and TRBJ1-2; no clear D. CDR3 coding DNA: TGTGCCATCAGTGACAGACGGGCTAACTATGGCTACACCTTC. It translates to CAISDRRANYGYTF.